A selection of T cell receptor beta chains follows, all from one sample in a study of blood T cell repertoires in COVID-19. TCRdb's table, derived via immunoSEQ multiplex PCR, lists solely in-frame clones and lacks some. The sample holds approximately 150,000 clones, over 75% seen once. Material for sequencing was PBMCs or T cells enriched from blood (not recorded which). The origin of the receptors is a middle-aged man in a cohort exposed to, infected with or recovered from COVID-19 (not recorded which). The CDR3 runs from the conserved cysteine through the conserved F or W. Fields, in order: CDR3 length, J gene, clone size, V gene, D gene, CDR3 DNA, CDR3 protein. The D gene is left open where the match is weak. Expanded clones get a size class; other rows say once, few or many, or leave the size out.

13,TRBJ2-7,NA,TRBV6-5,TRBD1,TGTGCCAGCAGGCGGCAGGGGGCATACGAGCAGTACTTC,CASRRQGAYEQYF
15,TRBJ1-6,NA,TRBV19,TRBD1,TGTGCCAGTAGTGCCCCGGGACAGGGGGATTCACCCCTCCACTTT,CASSAPGQGDSPLHF
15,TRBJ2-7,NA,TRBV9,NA,TGTGCCAGCAGCGTGGGGGACTTCCTCTCGGGAGAGCAGTACTTC,CASSVGDFLSGEQYF
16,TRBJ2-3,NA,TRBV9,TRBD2,TGTGCCAGCAGCGGGTCAGCGGGGACTAGCACAGATACGCAGTATTTT,CASSGSAGTSTDTQYF
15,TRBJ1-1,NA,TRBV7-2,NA,TGTGCCAGCAGCTACACACCCTCGAAGAACACTGAAGCTTTCTTT,CASSYTPSKNTEAFF
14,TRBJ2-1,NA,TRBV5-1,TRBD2,TGCGCCAGCAGCGTAGGACTAGTGGGGAATGAGCAGTTCTTC,CASSVGLVGNEQFF
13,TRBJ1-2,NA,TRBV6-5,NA,TGTGCCAGCAGTCGGACGGGATCCTTGGGCTACACCTTC,CASSRTGSLGYTF
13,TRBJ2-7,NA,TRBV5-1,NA,TGCGCCAGCAGCTTCGGGTCTGGCGGCGAGCAGTACTTC,CASSFGSGGEQYF
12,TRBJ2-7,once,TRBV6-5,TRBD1,TGTGCCACCCTACAGGGGTGGTACGAGCAGTACTTC,CATLQGWYEQYF
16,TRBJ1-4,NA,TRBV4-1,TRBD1,TGCGCCAGCAGCCAAGATGTACAGGGGGCAAGGGAAAAACTGTTTTTT,CASSQDVQGAREKLFF
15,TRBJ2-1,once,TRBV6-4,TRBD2,TGTGCCAGCAGTGAAACACTAGCGGGTCACAATGAGCAGTTCTTC,CASSETLAGHNEQFF
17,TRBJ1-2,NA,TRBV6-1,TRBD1,TGTGCCAGCAGTGGACATCTTTTCTTGACAGGGGCCTATGGCTACACCTTC,CASSGHLFLTGAYGYTF
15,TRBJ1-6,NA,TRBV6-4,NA,TGTGCCAGCAGTGACTCGGGAGGAACTAATTCGCCCCTCCACTTT,CASSDSGGTNSPLHF
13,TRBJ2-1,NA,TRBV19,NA,TGTGCCAGTAGGGACTCCCCCTACAATGAGCAGTTCTTC,CASRDSPYNEQFF
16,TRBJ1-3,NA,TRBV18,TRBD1,TGTGCCAGCTCACCACCGAACAGGGGGGATGGAAACACCATATATTTT,CASSPPNRGDGNTIYF
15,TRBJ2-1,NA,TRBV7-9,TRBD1,TGTGCCAGCAGCTTAGAATGGGACAGGGGGCCTGAGCAGTTCTTC,CASSLEWDRGPEQFF
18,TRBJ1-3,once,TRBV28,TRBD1,TGTGCCAGCAGTCCCTACCCTACTTGGACAGGTTCTGGAAACACCATATATTTT,CASSPYPTWTGSGNTIYF
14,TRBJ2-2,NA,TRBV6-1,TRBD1,TGTGCCAGCAGTGAAGCGGGACAGGCCGGGGAGCTGTTTTTT,CASSEAGQAGELFF
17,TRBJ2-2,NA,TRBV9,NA,TGTGCCAGCAGCGTAAATTTCTTCACCGAGAGCACCGGGGAGCTGTTTTTT,CASSVNFFTESTGELFF
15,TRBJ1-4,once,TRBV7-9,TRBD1,TGTGCCAGCAGACGTGGGACAGGCTCTAATGAAAAACTGTTTTTT,CASRRGTGSNEKLFF
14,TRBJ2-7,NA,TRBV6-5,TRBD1,TGTGCCAGCAGTACCGGGACAGGGGGCTACGAGCAGTACTTC,CASSTGTGGYEQYF
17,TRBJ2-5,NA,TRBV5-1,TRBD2,TGCGCCAGCAGCTTGGGGGCCAGCTCGGGAGGAGGGGAGACCCAGTACTTC,CASSLGASSGGGETQYF
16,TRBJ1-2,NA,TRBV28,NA,TGTGCCAGCAGTTTACCCTACGCGGGGGGTAACTATGGCTACACCTTC,CASSLPYAGGNYGYTF
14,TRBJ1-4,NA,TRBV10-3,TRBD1,TGTGCCATCCGCCCCGGGACAGGGAATGAAAAACTGTTTTTT,CAIRPGTGNEKLFF
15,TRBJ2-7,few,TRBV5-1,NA,TGCGCCAGTTCCGAGGGGGGGCCCCCCTCCTACGAGCAGTACTTC,CASSEGGPPSYEQYF
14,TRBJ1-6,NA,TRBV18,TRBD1,TGTGCCAGCTCAAAGGACAGGATGAATTCACCCCTCCACTTT,CASSKDRMNSPLHF
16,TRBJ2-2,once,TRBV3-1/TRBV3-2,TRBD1,TGTGCCAGCAGCCCCTCCTGGGACAGAGCCACCGGGGAGCTGTTTTTT,CASSPSWDRATGELFF
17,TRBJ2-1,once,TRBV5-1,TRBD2,TGCGCCAGCAGCTTGGGGTCCTTGACGGGGGGAAACAATGAGCAGTTCTTC,CASSLGSLTGGNNEQFF
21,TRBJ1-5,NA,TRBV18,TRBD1,TGTGCCAGCTCACACTCCGCCCGAGGGACAGGGAAAGATTATAGCAATCAGCCCCAGCATTTT,CASSHSARGTGKDYSNQPQHF
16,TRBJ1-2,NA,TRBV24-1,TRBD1,TGTGCCACCAGTGATAAACATGACAGGGATGGGCAAGGCTACACCTTC,CATSDKHDRDGQGYTF
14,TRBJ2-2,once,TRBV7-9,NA,TGTGCCAGCACCCCGGCGGGGTACACCGGGGAGCTGTTTTTT,CASTPAGYTGELFF
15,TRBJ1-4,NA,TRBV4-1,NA,TGCGCCAGCAGCCAGGTGCGGTTTCCGGGGGAAAAACTGTTTTTT,CASSQVRFPGEKLFF
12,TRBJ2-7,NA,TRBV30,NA,TGTGCCTGGAGTGTCTTTTTCCACGAGCAGTACTTC,CAWSVFFHEQYF
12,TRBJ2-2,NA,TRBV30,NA,TGTGCCTGGAGTGAGGGACACGGGGAGCTGTTTTTT,CAWSEGHGELFF
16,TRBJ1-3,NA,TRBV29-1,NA,TGCAGCGCCTCTGAAGGACAGCCAAGCTCTGGAAACACCATATATTTT,CSASEGQPSSGNTIYF
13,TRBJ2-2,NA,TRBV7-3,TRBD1,TGTGCCAGCAGCCCCGGGACAGCCGGGGAGCTGTTTTTT,CASSPGTAGELFF
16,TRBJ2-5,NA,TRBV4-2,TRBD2,TGTGCCAGCAGCCAAGATGTTGGGACTAGCGGGAGTGGGCCGTACTTC,CASSQDVGTSGSGPYF
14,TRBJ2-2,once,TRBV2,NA,TGTGCCAGCCGGAGGGCCATCGACACCGGGGAGCTGTTTTTT,CASRRAIDTGELFF
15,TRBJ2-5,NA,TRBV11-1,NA,TGTGCCAGCAGGCCACCGGGACTCTCCAAAGAGACCCAGTACTTC,CASRPPGLSKETQYF
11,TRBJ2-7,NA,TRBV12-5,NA,TGTGCTAGTGGGTACGGGGGCGAGCAGTACTTC,CASGYGGEQYF
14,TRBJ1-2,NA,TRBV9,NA,TGTGCCAGCAGCGCACAGGGAAATATATATGGCTACACCTTC,CASSAQGNIYGYTF
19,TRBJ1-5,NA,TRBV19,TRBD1,TGTGCCAGTAGTATTTCTTGGACAGGGGGCGTCGGTGGAGGTCAGCCCCAGCATTTT,CASSISWTGGVGGGQPQHF
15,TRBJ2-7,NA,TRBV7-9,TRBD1,TGTGCCAGCAGCACTACCGGGACAGCCTCCTACGAGCAGTACTTC,CASSTTGTASYEQYF
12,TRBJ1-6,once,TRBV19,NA,TGTGCCAGTAGTATGAGTGATTCACCCCTCCACTTT,CASSMSDSPLHF
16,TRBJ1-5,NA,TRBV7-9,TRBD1,TGTGCCAGCAGCTACACCGGGACAGGGGGGGGTCAGCCCCAGCATTTT,CASSYTGTGGGQPQHF
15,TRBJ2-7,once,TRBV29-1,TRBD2,TGCAGCGTTGAAGATAGCCTAGCGGGGAGCTACGAGCAGTACTTC,CSVEDSLAGSYEQYF
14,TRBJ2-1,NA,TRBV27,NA,TGTGCCAGCACCGTCCGGGTTCAGTATGGTGAGCAGTTCTTC,CASTVRVQYGEQFF
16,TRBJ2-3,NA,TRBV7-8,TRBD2,TGTGCCAGCAGCCCCCCGGGAGCGGGAATTGTTGATACGCAGTATTTT,CASSPPGAGIVDTQYF
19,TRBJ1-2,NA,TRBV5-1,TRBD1,TGCGCCAGCAGCTTGGGACAGGGGAACGGTAAAAGGCCCGGCTATGGCTACACCTTC,CASSLGQGNGKRPGYGYTF
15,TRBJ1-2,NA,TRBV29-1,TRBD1,TGCAGCGTCGCATCTCCGGGACAGGCGAACTATGGCTACACCTTC,CSVASPGQANYGYTF
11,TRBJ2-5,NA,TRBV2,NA,TGTGCCAGCAGTGAAGGGGCTACCCAGTACTTC,CASSEGATQYF
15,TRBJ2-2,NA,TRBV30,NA,TGTGCCTGGAGTGTAGGACCACAGGCAACCGGGGAGCTGTTTTTT,CAWSVGPQATGELFF
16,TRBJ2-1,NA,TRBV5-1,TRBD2,TGCGCCAGCAGCTTGAGGACTAGCGGGAGCTACAATGAGCAGTTCTTC,CASSLRTSGSYNEQFF
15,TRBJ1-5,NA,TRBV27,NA,TGTGCCAGCAGTTTTGGGGGACATAACAATCAGCCCCAGCATTTT,CASSFGGHNNQPQHF
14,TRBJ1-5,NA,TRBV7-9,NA,TGTGCCAGCAGCGCAACCGGTAGCAATCAGCCCCAGCATTTT,CASSATGSNQPQHF